These 17 T cell receptor beta chains share one sample of origin, sequenced in a study of blood T cell repertoires in COVID-19. Repertoires were generated with immunoSEQ multiplex PCR, while TCRdb's copy carries only in-frame clones and drops some. This table has 150,000 or so clones, 82% appearing once. Sequencing was done on a sample of peripheral blood. The source is a woman in her 70s with acute or convalescent COVID-19.

This sequence joins TRBV15 and TRBJ2-3; 8 nucleotides match TRBD2. The ends lost 0 bases at V and 2 bases at J; junction bases unmatched: 7. This CDR3 contains 17 residues. The germline V gene has CDR1 LNHNV and CDR2 YYDKDF (reference sequence). CDR3 coding DNA: TGTGCCACCAGCAGAGAACTAGCGGACTTCGTCACAGATACGCAGTATTTT. Its protein is CATSRELADFVTDTQYF.

The rearrangement links TRBV29-1 to TRBJ2-1; 8 nucleotides match TRBD1. The CDR3 length is 16 residues. CDR1 and CDR2 from the germline V gene are SQVTM and ANQGSEA. V shed 4 bases, J shed 3 bases, and the junction held 11 bases outside the gene matches. CDR3 loop: CSVGWGSGGGYNEQFF. In DNA form, the CDR3 reads TGCAGCGTTGGTTGGGGCTCAGGGGGCGGCTACAATGAGCAGTTCTTC.

The chain employs TRBV2 and TRBJ2-7; possibly TRBD2 for D (6 bases). V lost 5 bases, J lost 3 bases, and 11 bases lay in between. The CDR3 totals 13 residues. From germline, CDR1 is SNHLY and CDR2 FYNNEI. CDR3 sequence reads: CASSRLVYYEQYF. The CDR3, as DNA: TGTGCCAGCAGTCGACTAGTTTACTACGAGCAGTACTTC.

The rearrangement joins TRBV14 to TRBJ2-5; 11 nucleotides agree with TRBD2. V shed 4 bases, J shed 5 bases, and the junction held 6 bases outside the gene matches. Germline lookup yields CDR1 SGHDN and CDR2 FVKESK. CDR3 length equals 15 residues. The CDR3 DNA sequence: TGTGCCAGCAGCCCCACTAGCGGGGGTGGGGAGACCCAGTACTTC. Its translation: CASSPTSGGGETQYF.

This chain connects TRBV5-4 to TRBJ2-3; a possible D gene is TRBD2 (6 bases). Germline V lookup: CDR1 SGHNT, CDR2 YYREEE (reference sequence). Deletions cut 0 bases from V and 6 bases from J, with 11 bases between. The CDR3 is 14 amino acids. In DNA, the CDR3 is TGTGCCAGCAGCTTGGGGGGGGAGTCCGATACGCAGTATTTT. Translation: CASSLGGESDTQYF.

The table lists this clone with a count of one. In nucleotides, the CDR3 is TGTGCCAGCAAACCGGGACTAGCATCGCGGGAGCAGTTCTTC. Translation gives CASKPGLASREQFF. This sequence joins TRBV28 and TRBJ2-1; 9 bases are shared with TRBD2. CDR3 size: 14 residues. CDR1 is MDHEN and CDR2 is SYDVKM in the germline V gene. V lost 7 bases and J lost 10; bases outside the gene matches: 11.

The chain joins TRBV27 to TRBJ2-7; D is possibly TRBD2 (5 bases). V was shortened by 5 bases and J by 1 base, with 12 bases between the two germline ends. The CDR3 covers 14 residues. Per germline, CDR1 MNHEY and CDR2 SMNVEV (reference sequence). CDR3 sequence: CASSLYRDSYEQYF. The CDR3, as DNA: TGTGCCAGCAGTCTTTACCGGGATTCCTACGAGCAGTACTTC.

The V gene is TRBV30, the J gene TRBJ2-3; D perhaps matches TRBD2 (5 bases). Trimming took off 2 bases at V and 0 bases at J, with 12 bases between the two ends. Germline assignment: CDR1 GTSNPN and CDR2 SVGIG (reference sequence). The CDR3 extends over 15 amino acids. The CDR3 DNA follows: TGTGCCTGGAGTCCTTACGCGGGTAGCACAGATACGCAGTATTTT. Protein sequence: CAWSPYAGSTDTQYF. The whole variable domain, remainder taken from reference TRBV30 and TRBJ2-3, is SQTIHQWPATLVQPVGSPLSLECTVEGTSNPNLYWYRQAAGRGLQLLFYSVGIGQISSEVPQNLSASRPQDRQFILSSKKLLLSDSGFYLCAWSPYAGSTDTQYFGPGTRLTVL.

The genes are TRBV3-1 (or the pseudogene TRBV3-2) and TRBJ1-1; TRBD1 matches at 7 bases. The CDR3 has 16 residues. The V gene end was trimmed by 0 bases and the J gene end by 3 bases; junction bases not matched to a gene: 7. From germline, CDR1 is LGHDT and CDR2 YNNKEL (reference sequence). In DNA form, the CDR3 reads TGTGCCAGCAGCCAAGATTCCCCGACAGGGTACACTGAAGCTTTCTTT. Amino acid sequence: CASSQDSPTGYTEAFF.

As DNA, the CDR3 is TGTGCCAGCACCGTTAGCGGGATCTCCTACGAGCAGTACTTC. Translating it yields CASTVSGISYEQYF. The chain links TRBV6-6 to TRBJ2-7, with 8 bases aligning to TRBD2. The germline V gene has CDR1 MNHNY and CDR2 SVGAGI (reference sequence). V lost 7 bases and J lost 0; bases outside the gene matches: 5. The CDR3 has 14 residues.

The chain employs TRBV20-1 and TRBJ2-5, with 7 bases fitting TRBD1. Germline loops: CDR1 DFQATT, CDR2 SNEGSKA (reference sequence). Unmatched junction bases numbered 3, after V lost 8 bases and J lost 3 bases. The CDR3 consists of 11 residues. CDR3: CSSGGEETQYF. In DNA, the CDR3 is TGCAGTTCAGGGGGTGAAGAGACCCAGTACTTC.

The chain is built from TRBV7-2 and TRBJ2-4; 7 nucleotides line up with TRBD2. CDR1 and CDR2 from the germline V gene are SGHTA and FQGNSA. The CDR3 totals 17 residues. Losses at the gene ends were 6 bases for V and 1 base for J; bases not matched to a gene: 12. The chain's CDR3 is CASSLGGARGAKNIQYF. The CDR3 bases are TGTGCCAGCAGTCTAGGAGGAGCGCGGGGGGCCAAAAACATTCAGTACTTC.

This clone was seen more than once but under ten times. An end of the junction does not agree with germline; a read error may underlie this. V is TRBV29-1 and J is TRBJ1-1, with 8 bases lining up with TRBD1. CDR3 length: 13 amino acids. Germline lookup yields CDR1 SQVTM and CDR2 ANQGSEA. The CDR3 here is CSFDGTGGGSAFF. The CDR3 bases are TGCAGCTTTGACGGGACAGGAGGAGGCTCGGCTTTCTTT.

V gene TRBV6-5 combines with J gene TRBJ2-7; no clear D. The V end was cut by 0 bases, the J end by 4 bases, with 7 bases between. The CDR3 consists of 13 residues. Germline V gene data show CDR1 as MNHEY and CDR2 as SVGAGI. The CDR3 sequence is CASSYSTGYEQYF. DNA for the CDR3: TGTGCCAGCAGTTACTCGACCGGGTACGAGCAGTACTTC.

The chain joins TRBV28 to TRBJ2-5, with TRBD1 matching 7 bases. Germline CDR1 is MDHEN and CDR2 is SYDVKM. With 8 bases clipped from V and 2 bases from J, the junction kept 8 bases outside the gene matches. The CDR3 runs 14 residues. CDR3: CASCESRGQETQYF. The CDR3 DNA reads TGTGCCAGCTGTGAGTCCAGGGGGCAAGAGACCCAGTACTTC.

CDR3 sequence: CASSPRQGAYEQYF. In nucleotides, the CDR3 is TGTGCCAGCTCACCTCGACAGGGGGCCTACGAGCAGTACTTC. The rearrangement links TRBV18 to TRBJ2-7, with 9 bases lining up with TRBD1. The junction had 2 bases not matched to a gene; V was cut back by 3 bases and J by 2 bases. The CDR3 consists of 14 residues. CDR1 KGHSH and CDR2 LQKENI come from the germline V gene.

The J gene is TRBJ1-1, the V gene TRBV25-1; 7 bases agree with TRBD1. The germline CDR1 and CDR2 sequences are MGHDK and SYGVNS. J gave up 8 bases and V 1 base, and 7 bases lay outside the gene matches. There are 14 residues in the CDR3. The CDR3 nucleotides read TGTGCCAGCAGTGAATTGGGCAGGGGGGCGGAAGCTTTCTTT. As protein: CASSELGRGAEAFF.